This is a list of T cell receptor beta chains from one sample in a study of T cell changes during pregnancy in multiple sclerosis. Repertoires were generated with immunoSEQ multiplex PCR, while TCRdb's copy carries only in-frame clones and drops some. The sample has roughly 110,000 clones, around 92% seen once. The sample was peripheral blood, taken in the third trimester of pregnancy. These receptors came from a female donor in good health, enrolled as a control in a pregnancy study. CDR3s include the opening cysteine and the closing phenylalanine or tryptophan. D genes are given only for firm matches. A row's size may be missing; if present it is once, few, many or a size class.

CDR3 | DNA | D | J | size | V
CASSPSGRGQETQYF | TGTGCCAGCAGCCCCTCCGGCAGGGGCCAAGAGACCCAGTACTTC | - | TRBJ2-5 | - | TRBV7-9
CASSPGKHTGELFF | TGTGCCAGCAGCCCAGGAAAACACACCGGGGAGCTGTTTTTT | - | TRBJ2-2 | - | TRBV7-3
CASSMAPARAEAFF | TGTGCCAGTAGTATGGCCCCGGCCCGGGCTGAAGCTTTCTTT | - | TRBJ1-1 | - | TRBV19
CASSLVEGAEAFF | TGCGCCAGCAGCTTGGTAGAAGGGGCTGAAGCTTTCTTT | - | TRBJ1-1 | once | TRBV5-1
CASSSNPGHNYGYTF | TGCGCCAGCAGCTCAAACCCCGGACACAACTATGGCTACACCTTC | - | TRBJ1-2 | - | TRBV5-1
CASSEDRTRSTLYNEQFF | TGTGCCAGCAGTGAAGATCGTACTAGAAGTACTTTGTACAATGAGCAGTTCTTC | - | TRBJ2-1 | - | TRBV25-1
CASRLNSNQPQHF | TGTGCCAGCAGGTTAAATAGCAATCAGCCTCAGCATTTT | - | TRBJ1-5 | - | TRBV6-1
CATSRDPGALPGANVLTF | TGTGCCACCAGCAGAGACCCGGGAGCCCTGCCTGGGGCCAACGTCCTGACTTTC | - | TRBJ2-6 | - | TRBV15
CASNIGQGGSETQYF | TGTGCCAGCAACATCGGGCAGGGGGGCTCGGAGACCCAGTACTTC | - | TRBJ2-5 | - | TRBV7-2
CASSLGTLYQETQYF | TGTGCCAGCAGCCTCGGGACTCTGTACCAAGAGACCCAGTACTTC | - | TRBJ2-5 | once | TRBV7-2
CASSAGGGRGMGTEAFF | TGTGCCAGCAGCGCAGGCGGTGGTCGGGGGATGGGGACTGAAGCTTTCTTT | - | TRBJ1-1 | - | TRBV11-3
CASSVGLAGGGSSYNEQFF | TGTGCCAGCAGCGTTGGACTAGCGGGGGGGGGAAGCTCCTACAATGAGCAGTTCTTC | TRBD2 | TRBJ2-1 | - | TRBV9
CASSLGQGNSNQPQHF | TGTGCCAGCAGCTTGGGACAGGGAAATAGCAATCAGCCCCAGCATTTT | TRBD1 | TRBJ1-5 | - | TRBV7-9
CASSLDRMRNQPQHF | TGTGCCAGCAGCTTAGACAGGATGCGCAATCAGCCCCAGCATTTT | - | TRBJ1-5 | - | TRBV7-2
CASTSGGRAYNEQFF | TGTGCCAGCACCTCCGGGGGGAGGGCCTACAATGAGCAGTTCTTC | TRBD2 | TRBJ2-1 | - | TRBV9
CASSIMTGNSPLHF | TGTGCCAGTAGTATTATGACAGGAAATTCACCCCTCCACTTT | - | TRBJ1-6 | - | TRBV19
CASSQDRDFYNEQFF | TGTGCCAGCAGCCAAGATAGAGATTTCTACAATGAGCAGTTCTTC | - | TRBJ2-1 | few | TRBV14
CASSLTVNEKLFF | TGCGCCAGCAGTTTAACAGTGAATGAAAAACTGTTTTTT | - | TRBJ1-4 | once | TRBV5-1
CASSENPTGREVVYTF | TGTGCCAGCAGTGAAAATCCGACAGGGCGAGAGGTAGTCTACACCTTC | TRBD1 | TRBJ1-2 | - | TRBV6-1
CASSLGTDLTEAFF | TGTGCCAGCAGCTTAGGGACTGACCTCACTGAAGCTTTCTTT | - | TRBJ1-1 | - | TRBV7-2
CASSQEGQASGANVLTF | TGCGCCAGCAGCCAAGAAGGACAGGCCTCTGGGGCCAACGTCCTGACTTTC | TRBD1 | TRBJ2-6 | - | TRBV4-1
CASSLDYEKLFF | TGTGCCAGCAGCTTAGACTATGAAAAACTGTTTTTT | - | TRBJ1-4 | - | TRBV7-6
CAISGKTGAPTEAFF | TGTGCCATCAGTGGGAAGACAGGGGCCCCCACTGAAGCTTTCTTT | TRBD1 | TRBJ1-1 | once | TRBV10-3
CASSLELAGSNEQFF | TGTGCCAGCAGCTTAGAACTAGCGGGGTCCAATGAGCAGTTCTTC | TRBD2 | TRBJ2-1 | - | TRBV13
CASSLWLGTSGIAGELFF | TGCGCCAGCAGCCTCTGGCTGGGGACTAGCGGGATAGCCGGGGAGCTGTTTTTT | TRBD2 | TRBJ2-2 | - | TRBV4-3